This TCR beta chain emerged from a study of T cell clonality in common variable immunodeficiency (dated by TCRdb to about 2015). What the research found in general, with its limitations: Compared with healthy controls, CVID subjects showed increased TCRbeta clonality (t-test p = 0.018), a feature most characteristic of about a third of subjects. The authors noted that sequencing repertoires of T cell subpopulations would be needed to clarify what caused the increased clonality in CVID. Fewer deletions and N-nucleotide insertions were reportedly observed in CVID TCRbeta sequences, and highly modified clones with 13 or more V deletions were reportedly absent from CVID TCRbeta sequences. Although equal DNA input was used, an average of approximately 74,000 unique sequences per sample was obtained for controls, compared with roughly 33,000 for CVID samples. Patient heterogeneity within the CVID cohort put limits on correlating repertoire features with clinical complications. Healthy controls shared more TCRbeta clones with each other than CVID subjects shared among themselves (p < 0.0001).

Based on the germline V gene (reference sequence), the CDR1 and CDR2 sequences are LNHDA and SQIVND. The CDR3 sequence holds 11 residues, the cysteine and phenylalanine included. The CDR3 was read in part: 24 bases, with the frame set at base 1. At the junction V is shortened by 9 bases and J by 7 bases, with 9 bases in between. In its sample, this clone was seen many times. The antigen it binds to is not known. The missing CDR3 end, 3 residues past where the read stops, is filled in from the germline J gene. For sequencing input, CVID and control samples contributed equivalent amounts of genomic DNA. For every sample, a 60 bp segment covering the rearranged TCRbeta CDR3 region was amplified and then sequenced. The immunoSEQ assay, a bias-corrected multiplex PCR with high-throughput sequencing, was employed for TCRbeta amplification. On the authors' methods: Each unique nucleotide sequence was treated as a clone and annotated with V, D and J genes, copy number and frequency. Sequences were labeled productive if in frame, and non-productive if out of frame or containing stop codons. As previously described, clonality was computed from Shannon's entropy. The predicted amino acid sequences of productive clones were used to derive the mean CDR3 Kyte-Doolittle hydropathy. Using the R hclust function, scaled V gene usage was clustered hierarchically with Manhattan distance and complete linkage. Sharing of clones by CDR3 amino acid sequence was evaluated by resampling 12 repertoires per group over 100 rounds. The repertoires were searched for about 70 published EBV-specific and fewer than 250 published CMV-specific TCRbeta sequences. A couple of CVID samples that yielded fewer than 10,000 sequences were excluded from the analysis, so approximately 40 CVID repertoires were retained. TCRdb took over this immuneACCESS table, retaining in-frame rearrangements with V and J assigned. Such tables are incomplete; in checked studies, under half of the missing clones stem from an unresolved V gene, and the remainder is unexplained. The V and J calls and the clone size are those of that table, but D and trimming were determined from the DNA. The table gives around 50,000 clones for this sample, with none occurring only once. The ten biggest clones cover 4.5% to 5.5% of the sample.

Most CVID patients and most healthy controls were of Caucasian heritage. Heparinized peripheral whole blood samples of roughly 5 to 9 ml were obtained from each donor. Genomic DNA from adults with common variable immune deficiency (CVID) and from healthy adult controls was the source for sequencing TCRbeta CDR3 repertoires. The control group comprised some 22 healthy adult volunteers, some 12 female and approximately 10 male, aged about 23 to 66 years with a mean age of around 35. Diluted blood was subjected to density centrifugation over Hypaque 1077 or Ficoll-Paque for isolation of peripheral blood mononuclear cells. Genomic DNA was obtained from unsorted mononuclear cells using either Qiagen column purification or a centrifugation-based method.

This chain is built from TRBV19 and TRBJ2-2, with TRBD1 as a weak D call on 6 bases. The clonotype comes from a person aged 18-70 years in good health. The sequenced sample was peripheral blood mononuclear cells. This receptor carries the CDR3 CASRGIGELFF. The sequenced part of the CDR3 DNA is TGTGCCAGCAGGGGTATCGGGGAG.